This T cell receptor (beta chain) emerged from a study of T cells in Graves' hyperthyroidism and ophthalmopathy. Study findings and constraints: The model predicted ophthalmopathy a median around six months before onset.

A word on this clonotype: Its matching antigen is unknown.

PBMCs were sourced from more than 9 ml fresh peripheral blood. The CDR3 consists of 15 residues. The ends were cut back, 1 base at V and 4 bases at J, with 13 bases in the middle. Regions amplified from RNA transcripts were the TCR beta CDR3 regions. HTBI primers drove first-round RT-PCR of the TCR CDR3. Via MiXCR, TCRdb re-called the multiplex PCR reads, giving one row per CDR3 protein. The sample holds more than 500,000 distinct CDR3 sequences, roughly 15% seen once. The receptor comes from a woman aged 40 to 49 with Graves' ophthalmopathy. The sequenced sample consisted of blood. V usage is TRBV12-3 or TRBV12-4 and J usage is TRBJ1-2; tentative D call: TRBD1 (5 bases). The CDR3 bases are TGTGCCAGCAGTTTAGAGGCCCAGGGTTCCTATGGCTACACCTTC. Residues: CASSLEAQGSYGYTF.